This entry concerns a single T cell receptor beta chain. In TCRdb, the 5' RACE reads were re-called with MiXCR into one record per CDR3 protein. The table includes about 140,000 distinct CDR3 sequences, 14% detected once. The sample originates from a study of T-cell memory formation after mild COVID-19. About the research overall: The TCR clusters were mostly specific to one donor.

V was clipped by 8 bases and J by 8 bases, with 15 bases between them. The CDR3 spans 11 residues. Germline values: CDR1 SQVTM, CDR2 ANQGSEA. The clonotype comes from an adult woman who had mild COVID-19 (a few samples of this study predate the infection). Cell type and time point are not known. Specimen: PBMCs or a T cell subset sorted from them (not recorded which). The V gene is TRBV29-1, the J gene TRBJ1-2, with D uncertain. The CDR3, as DNA: TGCAGCATGCGGGCTCGGGAGGGCTACACCTTC. This translates into CSMRAREGYTF.